These 10 T cell receptor beta chains share one sample of origin, sequenced in a study of T cells expressing NK-cell markers. TCRdb processed the 5' RACE reads again and assigns one entry to each CDR3 protein, with no DNA. The sample's table shows under 200,000 distinct CDR3 sequences. The sequencing sample was made of blood T cells: a sorted CD56 or NKG2C T cell subset, CD4+ or CD8+ T cells, or bulk PBMC T cells (not recorded which). Every receptor here comes from a woman between 18 and 70 years old in good health.

The chain couples TRBV4-1 to TRBJ1-6. Germline V gene lookup returns CDR1 MGHRA and CDR2 YSYEKL. This CDR3 has 15 amino acids. The CDR3 reads CASSQVLGYNSPLHF.

The V call is TRBV4-1, the J call TRBJ2-3; TCRdb designates TRBD1, a call that cannot be tested without DNA. CDR3 length: 16 residues. In germline, CDR1 is MGHRA, CDR2 YSYEKL. The CDR3 region is CASSQDLAGRTDTQYF.

The chain employs TRBV29-1 and TRBJ2-2; there is no DNA to check the TCRdb D call of TRBD2. This CDR3 is 15 amino acids long. Germline V gene data show CDR1 as SQVTM and CDR2 as ANQGSEA. This CDR3 reads CSGGNLAGGSGELFF.

The chain employs TRBV20-1 and TRBJ1-3. Germline loops: CDR1 DFQATT, CDR2 SNEGSKA (reference sequence). The CDR3 contains 16 residues. This CDR3 is CSAREGSTLSGNTIYF.

The chain combines TRBV7-8 with TRBJ2-2; with no DNA, the TCRdb D assignment of TRBD1 cannot be verified. The CDR3 loop spans 16 amino acids. Germline V gene lookup returns CDR1 SGHVS and CDR2 FQNEAQ. This CDR3 is CASILQGALRTGELFF.

The chain joins TRBV6-1 to TRBJ2-3; TCRdb selects TRBD2, and the lack of DNA leaves this call unchecked. The length of the CDR3 is 15 residues. From germline, CDR1 is MNHNS and CDR2 SASEGT. The CDR3 region is CASSPGGRTTDTQYF.

This chain links TRBV2 with TRBJ2-3; TCRdb selects TRBD2, and the lack of DNA leaves this call unchecked. The CDR3 loop spans 11 amino acids. CDR1 is SNHLY and CDR2 is FYNNEI in the germline V gene. CDR3 loop: CASNLTPAQYF.

The rearrangement links TRBV2 to TRBJ2-7; checking the TCRdb D call of TRBD1 is not possible without DNA. The CDR3 is 11 amino acids. Per germline, CDR1 SNHLY and CDR2 FYNNEI. The CDR3 sequence is CASTPTYEQYF.

The CDR3: CASSPQGRNTGELFF. The V and J genes are TRBV7-9 and TRBJ2-2. The germline V gene has CDR1 SEHNR and CDR2 FQNEAQ (reference sequence). The CDR3 runs 15 residues.

The chain uses TRBV6-1 and TRBJ1-3. The CDR3 covers 13 residues. Germline CDR1 MNHNS, CDR2 SASEGT. The CDR3 sequence: CASRRPSGNTIYF.